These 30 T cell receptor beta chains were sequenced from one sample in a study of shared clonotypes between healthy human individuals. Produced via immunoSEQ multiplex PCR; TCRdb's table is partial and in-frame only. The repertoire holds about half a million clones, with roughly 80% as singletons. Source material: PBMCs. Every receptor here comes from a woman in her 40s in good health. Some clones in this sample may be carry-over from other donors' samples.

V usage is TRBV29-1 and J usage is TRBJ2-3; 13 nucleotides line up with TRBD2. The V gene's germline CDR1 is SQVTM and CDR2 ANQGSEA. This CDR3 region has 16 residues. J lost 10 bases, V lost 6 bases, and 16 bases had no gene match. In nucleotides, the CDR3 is TGCAGCGTAGCCGGGACTAGCGGGGCCCCCCCCGGGGCGCAGTATTTT. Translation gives CSVAGTSGAPPGAQYF.

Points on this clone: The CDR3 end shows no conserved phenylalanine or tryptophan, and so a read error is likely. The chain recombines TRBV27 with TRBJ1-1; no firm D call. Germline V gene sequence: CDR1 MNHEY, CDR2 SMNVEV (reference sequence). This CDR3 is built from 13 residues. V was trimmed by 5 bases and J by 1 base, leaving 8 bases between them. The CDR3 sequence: CASSPRTNTEAFL. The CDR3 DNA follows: TGTGCCAGCAGTCCTAGGACGAACACTGAAGCTTTCCTT.

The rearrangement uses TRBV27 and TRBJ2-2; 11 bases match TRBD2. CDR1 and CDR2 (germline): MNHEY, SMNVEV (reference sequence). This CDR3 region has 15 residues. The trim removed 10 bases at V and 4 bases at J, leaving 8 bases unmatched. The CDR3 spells CATKVAGGGTGELFF. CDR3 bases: TGTGCCACCAAAGTAGCGGGAGGGGGCACCGGGGAGCTGTTTTTT.

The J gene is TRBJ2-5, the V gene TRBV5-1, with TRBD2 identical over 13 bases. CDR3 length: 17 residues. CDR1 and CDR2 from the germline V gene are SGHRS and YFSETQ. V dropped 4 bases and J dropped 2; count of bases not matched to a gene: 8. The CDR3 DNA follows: TGCGCCAGCAGCCCCGGACTAGCGGGGGAGAATCAAGAGACCCAGTACTTC. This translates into CASSPGLAGENQETQYF.

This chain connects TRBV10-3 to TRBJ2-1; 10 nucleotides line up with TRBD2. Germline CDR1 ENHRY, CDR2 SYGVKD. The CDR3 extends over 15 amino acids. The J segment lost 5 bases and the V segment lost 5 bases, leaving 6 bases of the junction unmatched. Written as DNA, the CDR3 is TGTGCCATCAGTCCTAGCGGGAGAGCCAACAATGAGCAGTTCTTC. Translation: CAISPSGRANNEQFF.

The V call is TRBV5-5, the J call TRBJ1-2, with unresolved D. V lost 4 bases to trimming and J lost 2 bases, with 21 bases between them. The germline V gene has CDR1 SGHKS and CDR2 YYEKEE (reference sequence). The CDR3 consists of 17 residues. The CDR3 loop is CASSPELGSKLNYGYTF. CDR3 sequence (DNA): TGTGCCAGCAGCCCGGAGTTAGGCAGCAAGCTAAACTATGGCTACACCTTC.

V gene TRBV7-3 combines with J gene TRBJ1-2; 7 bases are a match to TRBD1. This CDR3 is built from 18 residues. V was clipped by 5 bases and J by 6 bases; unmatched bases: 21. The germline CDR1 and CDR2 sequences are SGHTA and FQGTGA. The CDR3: CASSKTPPPRQDRDGYTF. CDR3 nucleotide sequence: TGTGCCAGCAGCAAAACCCCCCCGCCCCGCCAAGACAGGGATGGCTACACCTTC.

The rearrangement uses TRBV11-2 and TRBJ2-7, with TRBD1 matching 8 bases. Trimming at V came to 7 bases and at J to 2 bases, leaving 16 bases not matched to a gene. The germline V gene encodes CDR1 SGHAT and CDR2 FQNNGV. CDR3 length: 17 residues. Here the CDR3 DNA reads TGTGCCAGCACCACTTTGGGGTTCCAGGGGGCTCCCTACGAGCAGTACTTC. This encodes CASTTLGFQGAPYEQYF.

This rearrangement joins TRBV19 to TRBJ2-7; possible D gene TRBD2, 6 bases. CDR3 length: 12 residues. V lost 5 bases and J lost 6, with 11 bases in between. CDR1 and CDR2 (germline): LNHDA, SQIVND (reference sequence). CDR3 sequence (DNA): TGTGCCAGTAGTCTACTGGGGGGCGAGCAGTACTTC. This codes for CASSLLGGEQYF. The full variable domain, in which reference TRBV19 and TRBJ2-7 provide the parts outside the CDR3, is DGGITQSPKYLFRKEGQNVTLSCEQNLNHDAMYWYRQDPGQGLRLIYYSQIVNDFQKGDIAEGYSVSREKKESFPLTVTSAQKNPTAFYLCASSLLGGEQYFGPGTRLTVT.

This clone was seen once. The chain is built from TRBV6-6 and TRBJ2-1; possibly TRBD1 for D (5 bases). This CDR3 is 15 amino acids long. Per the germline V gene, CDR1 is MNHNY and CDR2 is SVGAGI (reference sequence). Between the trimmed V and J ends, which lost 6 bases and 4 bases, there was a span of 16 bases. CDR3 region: CASRMGQGPYNEQFF. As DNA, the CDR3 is TGTGCCAGCAGAATGGGGCAGGGTCCTTACAATGAGCAGTTCTTC.

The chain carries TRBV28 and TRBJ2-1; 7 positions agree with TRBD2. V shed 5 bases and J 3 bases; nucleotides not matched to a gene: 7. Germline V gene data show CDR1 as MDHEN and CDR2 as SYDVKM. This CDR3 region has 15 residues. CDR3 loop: CASSKTSSVYNEQFF. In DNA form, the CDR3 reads TGTGCCAGCAGTAAGACTAGCAGCGTCTACAATGAGCAGTTCTTC.

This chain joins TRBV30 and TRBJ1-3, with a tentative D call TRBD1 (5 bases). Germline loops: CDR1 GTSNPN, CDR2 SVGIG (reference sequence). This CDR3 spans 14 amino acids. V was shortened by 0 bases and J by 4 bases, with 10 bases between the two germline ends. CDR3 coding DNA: TGTGCCTGGAGTGTGACAGTGGGGGGAAACACCATATATTTT. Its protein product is CAWSVTVGGNTIYF.

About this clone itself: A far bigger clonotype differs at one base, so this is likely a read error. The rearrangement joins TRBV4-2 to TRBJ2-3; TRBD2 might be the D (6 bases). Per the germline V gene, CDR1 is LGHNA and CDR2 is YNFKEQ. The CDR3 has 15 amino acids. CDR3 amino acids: CVSSPGLTDADTQYF. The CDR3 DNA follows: TGTGTCAGCAGCCCCGGACTAACAGACGCAGATACGCAGTATTTT.

CDR3 DNA: TGCGCCAGCAGCTCAGGACAGGGAGGAGAGACCCAGTACTTC. Translating gives CASSSGQGGETQYF. The chain is built from TRBV5-1 and TRBJ2-5; TRBD1 matches 8 bases. The CDR3 extends over 14 amino acids. Germline V gene sequence: CDR1 SGHRS, CDR2 YFSETQ. Trimming removed 3 bases from V and 4 bases from J; junction bases left unmatched: 5.

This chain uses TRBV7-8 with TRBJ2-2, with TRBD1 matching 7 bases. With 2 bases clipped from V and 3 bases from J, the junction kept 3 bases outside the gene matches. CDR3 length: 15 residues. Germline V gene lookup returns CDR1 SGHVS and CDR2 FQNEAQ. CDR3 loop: CASSLRDRYTGELFF. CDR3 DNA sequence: TGTGCCAGCAGCTTACGGGACAGATACACCGGGGAGCTGTTTTTT.

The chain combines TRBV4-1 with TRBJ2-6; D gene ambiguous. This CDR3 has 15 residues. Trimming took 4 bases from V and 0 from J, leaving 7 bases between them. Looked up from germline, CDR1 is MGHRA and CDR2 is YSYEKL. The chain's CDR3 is CASSRAGSGANVLTF. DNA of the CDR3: TGCGCCAGCAGCCGAGCTGGCTCTGGGGCCAACGTCCTGACTTTC.

The CDR3 loop reads CAISEAGVSPLHF. The CDR3 DNA reads TGTGCCATCAGTGAGGCTGGTGTTTCACCCCTCCACTTT. The chain couples TRBV10-3 to TRBJ1-6; no clear D gene. This CDR3 has 13 residues. The germline V gene has CDR1 ENHRY and CDR2 SYGVKD. V was cut by 2 bases and J by 9 bases, with 8 bases left in between.

The CDR3 DNA reads as TGTGCCAGTAGTATACCAGGGGGAAGCGGCTACACCTTC. It specifies CASSIPGGSGYTF. V is TRBV19 and J is TRBJ1-2; 7 bases match TRBD1. CDR3 length: 13 amino acids. Germline CDR1 is LNHDA and CDR2 is SQIVND (reference sequence). The V segment lost 2 bases and the J segment 8 bases; nucleotides outside the gene matches: 5. Looking up the rest from reference TRBV19 and TRBJ1-2 gives the full variable domain: DGGITQSPKYLFRKEGQNVTLSCEQNLNHDAMYWYRQDPGQGLRLIYYSQIVNDFQKGDIAEGYSVSREKKESFPLTVTSAQKNPTAFYLCASSIPGGSGYTFGSGTRLTVV.

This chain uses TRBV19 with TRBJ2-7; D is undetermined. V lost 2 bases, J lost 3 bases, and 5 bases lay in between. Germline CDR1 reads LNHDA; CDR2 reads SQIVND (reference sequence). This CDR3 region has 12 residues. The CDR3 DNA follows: TGTGCCAGTAGTATATGGGGCTACGAGCAGTACTTC. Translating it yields CASSIWGYEQYF.

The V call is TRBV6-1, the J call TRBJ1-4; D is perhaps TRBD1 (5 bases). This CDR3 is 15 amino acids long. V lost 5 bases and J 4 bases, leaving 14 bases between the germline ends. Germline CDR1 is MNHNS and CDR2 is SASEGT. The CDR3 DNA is TGTGCCAGCAGTCCTAGAGGGGCCTATAATGAAAAACTGTTTTTT. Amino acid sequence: CASSPRGAYNEKLFF.

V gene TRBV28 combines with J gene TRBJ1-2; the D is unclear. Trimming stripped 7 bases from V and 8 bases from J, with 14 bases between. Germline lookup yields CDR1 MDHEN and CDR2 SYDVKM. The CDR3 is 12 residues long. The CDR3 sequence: CASKVPSGGYTF. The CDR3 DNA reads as TGTGCCAGCAAGGTCCCGTCAGGAGGCTACACCTTC.

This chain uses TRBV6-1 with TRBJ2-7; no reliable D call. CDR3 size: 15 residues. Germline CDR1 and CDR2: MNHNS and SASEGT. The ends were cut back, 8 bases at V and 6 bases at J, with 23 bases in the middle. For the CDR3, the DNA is TGTGCCAGCTGTTCCTTCTTAGGCCCGGGCGGCGAGCAGTACTTC. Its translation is CASCSFLGPGGEQYF.

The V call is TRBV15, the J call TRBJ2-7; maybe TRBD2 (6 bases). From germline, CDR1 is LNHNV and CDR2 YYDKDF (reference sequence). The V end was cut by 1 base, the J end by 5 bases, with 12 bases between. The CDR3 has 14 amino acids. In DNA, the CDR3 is TGTGCCACCAGCAGAGGCGGGGACGCCCACGAGCAGTACTTC. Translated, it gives CATSRGGDAHEQYF.

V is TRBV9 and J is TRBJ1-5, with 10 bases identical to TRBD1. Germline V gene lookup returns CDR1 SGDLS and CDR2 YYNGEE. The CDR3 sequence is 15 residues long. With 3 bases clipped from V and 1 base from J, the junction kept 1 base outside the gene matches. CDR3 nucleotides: TGTGCCAGCAGCGCGGGACAGGGGAGCAATCAGCCCCAGCATTTT. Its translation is CASSAGQGSNQPQHF.

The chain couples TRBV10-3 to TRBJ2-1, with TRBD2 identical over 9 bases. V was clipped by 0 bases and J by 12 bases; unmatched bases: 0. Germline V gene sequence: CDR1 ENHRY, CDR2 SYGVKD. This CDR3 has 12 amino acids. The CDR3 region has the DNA TGTGCCATCAGTGAGTCGACTAGCGGGCAGTTCTTC. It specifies CAISESTSGQFF.

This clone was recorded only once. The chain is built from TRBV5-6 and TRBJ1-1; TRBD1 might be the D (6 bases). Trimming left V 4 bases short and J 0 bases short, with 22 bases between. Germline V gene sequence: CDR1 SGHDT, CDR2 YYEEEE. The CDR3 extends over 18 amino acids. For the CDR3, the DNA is TGTGCCAGCAGCAGACCAGATAGTTGGGGGCTGGTGAACACTGAAGCTTTCTTT. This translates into CASSRPDSWGLVNTEAFF.

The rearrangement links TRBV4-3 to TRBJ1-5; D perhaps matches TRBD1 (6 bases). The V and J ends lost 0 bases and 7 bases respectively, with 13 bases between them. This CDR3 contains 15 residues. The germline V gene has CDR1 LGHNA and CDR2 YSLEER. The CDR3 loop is CASSQDDLGGQPQHF. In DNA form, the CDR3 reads TGCGCCAGCAGCCAAGATGACTTAGGGGGACAGCCCCAGCATTTT.

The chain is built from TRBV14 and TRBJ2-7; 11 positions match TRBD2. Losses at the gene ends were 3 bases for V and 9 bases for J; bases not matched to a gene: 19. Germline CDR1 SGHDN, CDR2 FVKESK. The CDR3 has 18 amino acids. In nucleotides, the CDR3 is TGTGCCAGCAGCCACTTACTAGCGGGAGCCATCTCTACCGGCGTGCAGTACTTC. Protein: CASSHLLAGAISTGVQYF.

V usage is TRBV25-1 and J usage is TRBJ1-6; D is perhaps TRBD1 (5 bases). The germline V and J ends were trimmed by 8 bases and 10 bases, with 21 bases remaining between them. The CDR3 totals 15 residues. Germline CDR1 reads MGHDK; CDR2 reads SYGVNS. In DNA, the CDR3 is TGTGCCAGCGGACGGGGGACGGCGATTGGGTCACCCCTCCACTTT. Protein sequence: CASGRGTAIGSPLHF.

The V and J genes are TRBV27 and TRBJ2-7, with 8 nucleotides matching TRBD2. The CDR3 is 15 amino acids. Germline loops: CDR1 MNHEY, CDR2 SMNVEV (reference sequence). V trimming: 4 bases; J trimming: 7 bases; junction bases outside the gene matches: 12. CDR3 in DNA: TGTGCCAGCAGTTCACCGGCAGCGGGAGTTAATGAGCAGTACTTC. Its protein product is CASSSPAAGVNEQYF.